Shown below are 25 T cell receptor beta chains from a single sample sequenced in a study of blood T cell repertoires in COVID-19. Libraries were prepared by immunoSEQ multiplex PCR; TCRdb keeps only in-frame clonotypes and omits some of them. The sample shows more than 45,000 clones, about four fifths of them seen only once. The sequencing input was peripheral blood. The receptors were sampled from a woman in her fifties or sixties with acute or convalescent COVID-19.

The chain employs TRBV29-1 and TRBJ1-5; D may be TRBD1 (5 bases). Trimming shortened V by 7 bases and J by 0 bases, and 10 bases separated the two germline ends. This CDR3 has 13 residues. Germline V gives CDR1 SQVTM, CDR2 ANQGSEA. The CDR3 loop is CSALTGSNQPQHF. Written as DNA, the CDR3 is TGCAGCGCCCTTACAGGTAGCAATCAGCCCCAGCATTTT.

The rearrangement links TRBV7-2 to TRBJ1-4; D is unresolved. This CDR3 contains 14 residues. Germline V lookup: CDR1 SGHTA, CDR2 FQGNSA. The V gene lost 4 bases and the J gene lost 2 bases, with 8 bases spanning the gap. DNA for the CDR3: TGTGCCAGCAGCTACGGTGCTACTAATGAAAAACTGTTTTTT. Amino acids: CASSYGATNEKLFF.

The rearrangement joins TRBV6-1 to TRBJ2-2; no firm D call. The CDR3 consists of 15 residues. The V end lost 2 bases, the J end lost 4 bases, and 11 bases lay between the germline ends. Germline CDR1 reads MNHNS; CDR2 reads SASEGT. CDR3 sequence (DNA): TGTGCCAGCAGTGAATTGGGCAGAGCCACCGGGGAGCTGTTTTTT. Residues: CASSELGRATGELFF.

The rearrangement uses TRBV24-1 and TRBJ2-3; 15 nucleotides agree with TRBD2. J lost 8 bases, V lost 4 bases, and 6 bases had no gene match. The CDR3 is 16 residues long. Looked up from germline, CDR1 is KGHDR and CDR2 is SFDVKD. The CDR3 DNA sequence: TGTGCCACCAGTGACCGGACTAGCGGGGGGGCGGGTACGCAGTATTTT. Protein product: CATSDRTSGGAGTQYF.

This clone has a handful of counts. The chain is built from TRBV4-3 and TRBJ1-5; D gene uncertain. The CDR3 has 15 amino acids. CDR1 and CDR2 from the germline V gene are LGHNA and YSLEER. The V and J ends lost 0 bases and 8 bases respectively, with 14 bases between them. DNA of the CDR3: TGCGCCAGCAGCCAAGAGTTACAGTCCCTTAAGCCCCAGCATTTT. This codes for CASSQELQSLKPQHF.

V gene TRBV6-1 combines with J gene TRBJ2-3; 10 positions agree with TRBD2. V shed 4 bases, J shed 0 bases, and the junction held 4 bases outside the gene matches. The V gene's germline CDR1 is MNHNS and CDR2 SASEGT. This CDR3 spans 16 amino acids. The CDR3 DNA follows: TGTGCCAGCAGTGCTTGGACTAGCGGAAGCACAGATACGCAGTATTTT. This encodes CASSAWTSGSTDTQYF.

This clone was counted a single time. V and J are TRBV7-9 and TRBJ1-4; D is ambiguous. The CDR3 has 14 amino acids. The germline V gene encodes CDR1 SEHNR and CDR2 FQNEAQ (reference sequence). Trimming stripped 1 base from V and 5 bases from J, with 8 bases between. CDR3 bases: TGTGCCAGCAGCTTAGGAGGCCTAAATGAAAAACTGTTTTTT. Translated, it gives CASSLGGLNEKLFF.

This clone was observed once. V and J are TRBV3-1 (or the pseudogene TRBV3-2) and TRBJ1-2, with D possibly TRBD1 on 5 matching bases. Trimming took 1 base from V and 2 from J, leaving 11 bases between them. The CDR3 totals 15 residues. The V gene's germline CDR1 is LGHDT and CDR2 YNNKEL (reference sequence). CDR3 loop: CASSQVQGLNYGYTF. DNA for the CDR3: TGTGCCAGCAGCCAAGTTCAGGGCTTGAACTATGGCTACACCTTC.

The chain's CDR3 is CASSSQAGGRETQYF. The CDR3 region has the DNA TGTGCCAGCAGTTCTCAAGCGGGGGGTAGGGAGACCCAGTACTTC. The V gene is TRBV28, the J gene TRBJ2-5; TRBD2 aligns across 9 bases. The CDR3 length is 15 residues. V dropped 4 bases and J dropped 5; count of bases not matched to a gene: 8. Germline CDR1 MDHEN, CDR2 SYDVKM. The full variable domain, completed using reference TRBV28 and TRBJ2-5, is DVKVTQSSRYLVKRTGEKVFLECVQDMDHENMFWYRQDPGLGLRLIYFSYDVKMKEKGDIPEGYSVSREKKERFSLILESASTNQTSMYLCASSSQAGGRETQYFGPGTRLLVL.

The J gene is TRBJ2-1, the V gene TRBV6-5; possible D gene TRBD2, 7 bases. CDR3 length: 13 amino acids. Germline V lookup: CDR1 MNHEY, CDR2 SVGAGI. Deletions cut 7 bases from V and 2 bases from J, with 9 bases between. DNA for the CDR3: TGTGCCAGCACGGGGGGCCCCTACAATGAGCAGTTCTTC. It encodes CASTGGPYNEQFF.

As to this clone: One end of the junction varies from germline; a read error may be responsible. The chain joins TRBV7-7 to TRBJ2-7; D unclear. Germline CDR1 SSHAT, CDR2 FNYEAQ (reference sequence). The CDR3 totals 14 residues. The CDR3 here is CASSSAGSPHEQYF. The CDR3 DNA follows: TGTGCTAGCAGCTCGGCAGGCTCCCCCCACGAGCAGTACTTC.

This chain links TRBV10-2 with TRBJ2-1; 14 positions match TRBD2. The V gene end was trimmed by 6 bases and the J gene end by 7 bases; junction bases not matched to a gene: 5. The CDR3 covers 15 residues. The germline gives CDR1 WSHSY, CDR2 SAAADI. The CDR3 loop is CASRTSGGASNEQFF. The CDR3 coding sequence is TGCGCCAGCAGGACTAGCGGGGGGGCCTCAAATGAGCAGTTCTTC.

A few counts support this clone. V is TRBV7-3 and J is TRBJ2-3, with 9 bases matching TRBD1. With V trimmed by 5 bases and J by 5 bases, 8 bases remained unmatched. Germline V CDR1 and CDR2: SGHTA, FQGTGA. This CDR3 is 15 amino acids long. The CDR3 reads CASSMTGGGGDTQYF. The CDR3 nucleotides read TGTGCCAGCAGCATGACAGGGGGAGGTGGAGATACGCAGTATTTT. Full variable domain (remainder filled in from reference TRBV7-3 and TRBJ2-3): GAGVSQTPSNKVTEKGKYVELRCDPISGHTALYWYRQSLGQGPEFLIYFQGTGAADDSGLPNDRFFAVRPEGSVSTLKIQRTERGDSAVYLCASSMTGGGGDTQYFGPGTRLTVL.

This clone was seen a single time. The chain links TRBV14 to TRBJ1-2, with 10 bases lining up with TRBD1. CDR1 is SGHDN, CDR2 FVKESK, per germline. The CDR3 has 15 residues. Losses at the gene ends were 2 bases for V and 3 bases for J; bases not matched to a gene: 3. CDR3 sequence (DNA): TGTGCCAGCAGCCAAACCGGGACAGGGGACTATGGCTACACCTTC. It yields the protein CASSQTGTGDYGYTF.

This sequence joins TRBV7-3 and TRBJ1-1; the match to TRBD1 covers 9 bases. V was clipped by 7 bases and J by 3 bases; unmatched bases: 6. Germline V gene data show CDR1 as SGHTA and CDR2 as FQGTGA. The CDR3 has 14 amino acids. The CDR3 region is CASKARQGDTEAFF. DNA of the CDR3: TGTGCCAGCAAAGCAAGACAGGGGGACACTGAAGCTTTCTTT.

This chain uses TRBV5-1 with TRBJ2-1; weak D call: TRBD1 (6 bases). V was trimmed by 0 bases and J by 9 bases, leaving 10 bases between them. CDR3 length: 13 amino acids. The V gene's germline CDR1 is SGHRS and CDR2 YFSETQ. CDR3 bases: TGCGCCAGCAGCTTGGCCAGGGGTGGTGAGCAGTTCTTC. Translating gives CASSLARGGEQFF.

CDR3 coding DNA: TGTGCCAGCAGAGAGGGCGCCAGTGGGCCCCAGCATTTT. Translating it yields CASREGASGPQHF. This chain uses TRBV6-6 with TRBJ1-5, with D uncertain. The CDR3 has 13 residues. The V gene's germline CDR1 is MNHNY and CDR2 SVGAGI (reference sequence). V gave up 6 bases and J gave up 9 bases, with 15 bases separating them.

The CDR3 sequence is CAISGGDRTDTQYF. CDR3 coding DNA: TGTGCCATCTCTGGGGGCGACCGGACAGATACGCAGTATTTT. The chain is built from TRBV10-3 and TRBJ2-3; D perhaps matches TRBD1 (6 bases). Germline loops: CDR1 ENHRY, CDR2 SYGVKD. CDR3 length: 14 residues. V lost 8 bases to trimming and J lost 3 bases, with 15 bases between them.

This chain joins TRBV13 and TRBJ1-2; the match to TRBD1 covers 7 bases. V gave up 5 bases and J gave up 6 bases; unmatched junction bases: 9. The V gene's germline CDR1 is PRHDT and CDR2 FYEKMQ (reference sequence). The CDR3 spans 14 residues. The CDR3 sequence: CASSPPHRGDGYTF. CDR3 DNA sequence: TGTGCCAGCAGCCCCCCCCACAGGGGCGATGGCTACACCTTC.

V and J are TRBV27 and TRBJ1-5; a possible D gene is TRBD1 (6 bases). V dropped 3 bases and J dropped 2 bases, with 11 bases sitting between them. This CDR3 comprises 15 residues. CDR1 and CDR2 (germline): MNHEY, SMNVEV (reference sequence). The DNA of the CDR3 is TGTGCCAGCAGTTTGATGTGGACAGGCAATCAGCCCCAGCATTTT. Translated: CASSLMWTGNQPQHF.

The CDR3 DNA follows: TGTGCCAGCAGCCCTGCTAGCGGGGGGGACAATACGCAGTATTTT. It yields the protein CASSPASGGDNTQYF. The chain couples TRBV5-4 to TRBJ2-3, with 12 bases identical to TRBD2. The length of the CDR3 is 15 residues. Germline assignment: CDR1 SGHNT and CDR2 YYREEE (reference sequence). Trimming at V came to 4 bases and at J to 7 bases, leaving 7 bases not matched to a gene.

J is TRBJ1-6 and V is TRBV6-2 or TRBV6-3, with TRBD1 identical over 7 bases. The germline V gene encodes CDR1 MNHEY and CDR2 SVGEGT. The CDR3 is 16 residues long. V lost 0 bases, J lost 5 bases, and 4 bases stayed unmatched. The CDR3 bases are TGTGCCAGCAGTTACTCGACAGGGTCAGATAATTCACCCCTCCACTTT. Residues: CASSYSTGSDNSPLHF.

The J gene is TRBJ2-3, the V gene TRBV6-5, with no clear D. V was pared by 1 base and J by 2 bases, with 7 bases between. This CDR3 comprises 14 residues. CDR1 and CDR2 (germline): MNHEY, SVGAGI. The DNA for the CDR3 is TGTGCCAGCAGTTACTTGTCTACCACAGATACGCAGTATTTT. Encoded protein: CASSYLSTTDTQYF.

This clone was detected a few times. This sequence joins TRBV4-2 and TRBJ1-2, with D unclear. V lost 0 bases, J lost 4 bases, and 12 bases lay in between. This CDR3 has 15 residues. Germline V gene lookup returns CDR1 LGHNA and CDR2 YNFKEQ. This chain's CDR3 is CASSQDSGIGYGYTF. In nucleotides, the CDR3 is TGTGCCAGCAGCCAAGATTCAGGTATTGGCTATGGCTACACCTTC.

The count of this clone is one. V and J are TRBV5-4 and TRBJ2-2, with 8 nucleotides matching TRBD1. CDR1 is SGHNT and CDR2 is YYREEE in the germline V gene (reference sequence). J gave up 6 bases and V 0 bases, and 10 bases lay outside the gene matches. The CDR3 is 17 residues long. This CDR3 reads CASSLGGRQGAAGELFF. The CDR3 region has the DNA TGTGCCAGCAGCTTGGGCGGCCGGCAGGGGGCTGCCGGGGAGCTGTTTTTT. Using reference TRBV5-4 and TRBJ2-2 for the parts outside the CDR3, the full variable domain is ETGVTQSPTHLIKTRGQQVTLRCSSQSGHNTVSWYQQALGQGPQFIFQYYREEENGRGNFPPRFSGLQFPNYSSELNVNALELDDSALYLCASSLGGRQGAAGELFFGEGSRLTVL.